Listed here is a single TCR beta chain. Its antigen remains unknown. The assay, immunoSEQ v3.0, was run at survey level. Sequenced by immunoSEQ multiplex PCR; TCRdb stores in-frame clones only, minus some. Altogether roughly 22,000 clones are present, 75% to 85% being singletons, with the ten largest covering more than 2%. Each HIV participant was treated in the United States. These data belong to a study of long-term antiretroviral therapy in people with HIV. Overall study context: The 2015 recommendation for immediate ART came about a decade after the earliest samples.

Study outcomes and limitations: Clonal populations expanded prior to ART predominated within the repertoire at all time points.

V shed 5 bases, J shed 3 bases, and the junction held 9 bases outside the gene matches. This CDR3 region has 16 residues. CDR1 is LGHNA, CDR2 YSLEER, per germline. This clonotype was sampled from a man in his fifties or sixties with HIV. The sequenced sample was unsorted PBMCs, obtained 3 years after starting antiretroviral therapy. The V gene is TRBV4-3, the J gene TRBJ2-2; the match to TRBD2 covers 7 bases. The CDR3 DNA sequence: TGCGCCAGCAGCTTAAGACTAGCTGCGGACACCGGGGAGCTGTTTTTT. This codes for CASSLRLAADTGELFF.